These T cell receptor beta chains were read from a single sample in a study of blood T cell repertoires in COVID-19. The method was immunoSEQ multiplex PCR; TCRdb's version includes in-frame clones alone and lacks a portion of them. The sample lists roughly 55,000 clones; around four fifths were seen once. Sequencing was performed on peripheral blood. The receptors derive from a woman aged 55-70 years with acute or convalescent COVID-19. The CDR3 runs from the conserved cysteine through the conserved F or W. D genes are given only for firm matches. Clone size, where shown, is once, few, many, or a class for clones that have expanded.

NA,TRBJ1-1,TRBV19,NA,TGTGCCAGTTCCGGCGGGGGCCGCGGTGAAGCTTTCTTT,CASSGGGRGEAFF
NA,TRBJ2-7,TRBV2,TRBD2,TGTGCCAGCAGTGCACTAGCGGGAGCTGGCGAGCAGTACTTC,CASSALAGAGEQYF
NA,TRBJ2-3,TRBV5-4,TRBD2,TGTGCCAGCAGCCAAGGACTAGCGGACACAGATACGCAGTATTTT,CASSQGLADTDTQYF
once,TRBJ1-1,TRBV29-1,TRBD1,TGCAGCATAGACAGGGGGCAGGCCACTGAAGCTTTCTTT,CSIDRGQATEAFF
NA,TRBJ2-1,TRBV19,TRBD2,TGTGCCAGTAAGCGGCTAGCGGTGGAATACAATGAGCAGTTCTTC,CASKRLAVEYNEQFF
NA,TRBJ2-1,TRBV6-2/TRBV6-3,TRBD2,TGTGCCAGCAGTTCCCTCCTAGCGGAAGTCTCCTACAATGAGCAGTTCTTC,CASSSLLAEVSYNEQFF
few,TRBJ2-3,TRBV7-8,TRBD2,TGTGCCAGCAGCTTAGAGCGGGGGTTTTCTAGCACAGATACGCAGTATTTT,CASSLERGFSSTDTQYF
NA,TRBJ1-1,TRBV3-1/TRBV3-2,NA,TGTGCCAGCAGCCGCCGACAGAACACTGAAGCTTTCTTT,CASSRRQNTEAFF
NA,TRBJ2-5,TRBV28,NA,TGTGCCAGCAGTCGCCGGACAGCTACCCAAGAGACCCAGTACTTC,CASSRRTATQETQYF
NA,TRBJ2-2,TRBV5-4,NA,TGTGCCAGCAGCTTGGTGGCAGGGGCTAAGGACGGGGAGCTGTTTTTT,CASSLVAGAKDGELFF
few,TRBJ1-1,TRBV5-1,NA,TGCGCCAGCAGCTTGAACAGTCTCGGGGTCTCGACTGAAGCTTTCTTT,CASSLNSLGVSTEAFF
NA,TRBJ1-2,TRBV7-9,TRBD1,TGTGCCAGCAGCCCCCCCGGGACAGCCGTAGATGGCTACACCTTC,CASSPPGTAVDGYTF
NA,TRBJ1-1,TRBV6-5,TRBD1,TGTGCCACCCAGGGGGACAGGGGGCGGAACACTGAAGCTTTCTTT,CATQGDRGRNTEAFF
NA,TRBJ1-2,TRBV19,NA,TGTGCCAGTAGGAGCACGGGATGGGACTATGGCTACACCTTC,CASRSTGWDYGYTF
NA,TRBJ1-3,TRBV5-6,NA,TGTGCCAGCAGCTTCCGGGGGAGCTCTGGAAACACCATATATTTT,CASSFRGSSGNTIYF
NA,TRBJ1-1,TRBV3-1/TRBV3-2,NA,TGTGCCAGCAGCCAAACCTATTCCACTGAAGCTTTCTTT,CASSQTYSTEAFF
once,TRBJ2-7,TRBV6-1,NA,TGTGCCAGCAGTGAAAGAGGGACACCATCCTACGAGCAGTACTTC,CASSERGTPSYEQYF
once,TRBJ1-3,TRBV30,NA,TGTGCCTGGAGTGTACAGCAGGGTTCTGGAAACACCATATATTTT,CAWSVQQGSGNTIYF